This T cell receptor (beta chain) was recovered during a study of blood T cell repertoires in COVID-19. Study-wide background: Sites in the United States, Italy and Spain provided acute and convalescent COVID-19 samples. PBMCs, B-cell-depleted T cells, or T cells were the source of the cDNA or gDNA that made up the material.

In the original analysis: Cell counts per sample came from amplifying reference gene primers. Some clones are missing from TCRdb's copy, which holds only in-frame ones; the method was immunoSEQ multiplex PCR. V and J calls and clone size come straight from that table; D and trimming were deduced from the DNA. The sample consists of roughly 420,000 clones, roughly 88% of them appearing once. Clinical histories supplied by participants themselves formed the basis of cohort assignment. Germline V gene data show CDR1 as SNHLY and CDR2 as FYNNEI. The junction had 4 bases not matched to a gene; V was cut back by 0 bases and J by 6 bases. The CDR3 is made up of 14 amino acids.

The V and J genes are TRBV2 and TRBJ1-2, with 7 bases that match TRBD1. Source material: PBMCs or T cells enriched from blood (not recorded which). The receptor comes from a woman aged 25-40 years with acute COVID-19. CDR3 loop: CASSEARQGDGYTF. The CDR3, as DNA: TGTGCCAGCAGTGAAGCGCGGCAGGGGGATGGCTACACCTTC.